These 32 T cell receptor beta chains share one sample of origin, sequenced in a study of blood T cells in healthy people across ages. Then a second PCR, running about 6 to 11 cycles, was carried out with a sample-barcoded 5' primer and a J-beta primer mix. A single record per CDR3 protein comes from TCRdb applying MiXCR to the 5' RACE reads. The sample lists under 2,000,000 distinct CDR3 sequences, 40% to 55% occurring once. Sequences were obtained from blood. These receptors were collected from a woman aged 40 to 49 in good health.

V usage is TRBV10-3 and J usage is TRBJ1-2, with a tentative D call TRBD1 (5 bases). V was clipped by 3 bases and J by 4 bases, with 18 bases between them. The CDR3 consists of 16 residues. Germline values: CDR1 ENHRY, CDR2 SYGVKD. The CDR3: CAISEGDGSRSYGYTF. CDR3 coding DNA: TGTGCCATCAGTGAAGGGGACGGCTCTCGCAGCTATGGCTACACCTTC.

The chain recombines TRBV6-5 with TRBJ1-6; D possibly corresponds to TRBD1 (5 bases). Trimming stripped 0 bases from V and 9 bases from J, with 12 bases between. CDR3 size: 15 residues. Germline assignment: CDR1 MNHEY and CDR2 SVGAGI. The CDR3 is CASSYSGGRASPLHF. CDR3 bases: TGTGCCAGCAGTTACTCGGGGGGTCGGGCTTCACCCCTCCACTTT.

This chain joins TRBV6-2 or TRBV6-3 and TRBJ2-3; TRBD1 agrees at 8 bases. CDR1 and CDR2 from the germline V gene are MNHEY and SVGEGT. This CDR3 region has 19 residues. V was clipped by 0 bases and J by 1 base; unmatched bases: 12. The CDR3 bases are TGTGCCAGCAGTTACTCGATCCAGGGGGCGAACATAGGCACAGATACGCAGTATTTT. It encodes CASSYSIQGANIGTDTQYF.

The chain combines TRBV4-2 with TRBJ2-7, with 10 bases lining up with TRBD2. J gave up 2 bases and V 5 bases, and 12 bases lay outside the gene matches. The CDR3 has 17 residues. Germline-derived CDR1 and CDR2 are LGHNA and YNFKEQ. For the CDR3, the DNA is TGTGCCAGCAGCGCACGAATAAGCGGGGGGGCCCCCTACGAGCAGTACTTC. As protein: CASSARISGGAPYEQYF.

This rearrangement joins TRBV7-2 to TRBJ2-4, with D perhaps matching TRBD2 (6 bases). The DNA end lines up better with TRBJ2-7; the J call may be wrong. CDR1 is SGHTA and CDR2 is FQGNSA in the germline V gene. There are 15 residues in the CDR3. The CDR3 nucleotides are TGTGCCAGCAGCTTAGCTTGGGACTCGCTCTACGAGCAGTACTTC. The encoded protein is CASSLAWDSLYEQYF.

As DNA, the CDR3 is TGTGCCAGCAGTTACTCCCGACAGGGGGGGCAGTACTTC. This translates into CASSYSRQGGQYF. This rearrangement joins TRBV6-5 to TRBJ2-4, with TRBD1 matching over 9 bases. With V trimmed by 0 bases and J by 13 bases, 4 bases remained unmatched. The CDR3 spans 13 residues. CDR1 is MNHEY, CDR2 SVGAGI, per germline.

Concerning this clonotype: A junction boundary mismatches the germline segment, possibly from a read error. The chain couples TRBV5-1 to TRBJ1-2, with D tentatively TRBD1 (5 bases). Germline CDR1 is SGHRS and CDR2 is YFSETQ. The CDR3 spans 15 residues. CDR3 residues: CASNLTGGSNYGYTF. The CDR3 DNA sequence: TGCGCCAGCAACTTGACCGGGGGATCTAACTATGGCTACACCTTC.

The V gene is TRBV28, the J gene TRBJ2-1; weak D call: TRBD2 (5 bases). The V gene lost 7 bases and the J gene lost 7 bases, with 17 bases spanning the gap. In germline, CDR1 is MDHEN, CDR2 SYDVKM. The CDR3 has 14 residues. CDR3 loop: CASKPQEARNEQFF. The CDR3 coding sequence is TGTGCCAGCAAGCCCCAGGAGGCAAGGAATGAGCAGTTCTTC.

V gene TRBV19 combines with J gene TRBJ2-5, with TRBD1 as a possible D gene (6 bases). CDR3 length: 15 residues. From germline, CDR1 is LNHDA and CDR2 SQIVND (reference sequence). Trimming removed 4 bases at V and 4 bases at J, with 16 bases between. CDR3: CASSKDSLRGETQYF. CDR3 DNA: TGTGCCAGTAGTAAGGACAGTCTCCGGGGAGAGACCCAGTACTTC.

The genes are TRBV5-1 and TRBJ2-3; D is possibly TRBD2 (5 bases). Trimming stripped 0 bases from V and 6 bases from J, with 14 bases between. The V gene's germline CDR1 is SGHRS and CDR2 YFSETQ. This CDR3 is built from 15 residues. In DNA, the CDR3 is TGCGCCAGCAGCTTGGCGATCCCGGGATCCGATACGCAGTATTTT. Translated: CASSLAIPGSDTQYF. Looking up the rest from reference TRBV5-1 and TRBJ2-3 gives the full variable domain: KAGVTQTPRYLIKTRGQQVTLSCSPISGHRSVSWYQQTPGQGLQFLFEYFSETQRNKGNFPGRFSGRQFSNSRSEMNVSTLELGDSALYLCASSLAIPGSDTQYFGPGTRLTVL.

This clonotype was counted a few times. This rearrangement joins TRBV27 to TRBJ2-4; TRBD1 might be the D (6 bases). The last part of the DNA fits TRBJ2-5 better; the J call may be wrong. The length of the CDR3 is 15 residues. CDR1 is MNHEY and CDR2 is SMNVEV in the germline V gene (reference sequence). This CDR3 is CASSPTRDRKETQYF. The CDR3 bases are TGTGCCAGCAGTCCGACCAGAGACAGGAAAGAGACCCAGTACTTC.

The J gene is TRBJ2-3, the V gene TRBV24-1; tentative D call: TRBD2 (5 bases). The CDR3 totals 17 residues. Per the germline V gene, CDR1 is KGHDR and CDR2 is SFDVKD. The ends were cut back, 1 base at V and 2 bases at J, with 15 bases in the middle. CDR3 amino acids: CATSDFPGSATTDTQYF. The CDR3 DNA is TGTGCCACCAGTGATTTCCCGGGTAGCGCCACCACAGATACGCAGTATTTT.

This chain joins TRBV20-1 and TRBJ2-1; D perhaps matches TRBD2 (5 bases). V lost 3 bases, J lost 9 bases, and 15 bases lay in between. This CDR3 contains 13 residues. CDR1 is DFQATT and CDR2 is SNEGSKA in the germline V gene (reference sequence). The CDR3 region is CSASYPAEGEQFF. The CDR3 nucleotides are TGCAGTGCTAGCTATCCGGCTGAGGGTGAGCAGTTCTTC.

The chain recombines TRBV5-1 with TRBJ1-4, with a possible D match to TRBD1 (6 bases). The CDR3 is 16 amino acids. Germline CDR1 reads SGHRS; CDR2 reads YFSETQ. Between the trimmed V and J ends, which lost 4 bases and 2 bases, there was a span of 15 bases. CDR3 loop: CASSALTGLTNEKLFF. DNA for the CDR3: TGCGCCAGCAGCGCATTAACAGGGTTGACTAATGAAAAACTGTTTTTT.

This clonotype was counted between two and nine times. The rearrangement links TRBV7-9 to TRBJ1-2; 7 positions agree with TRBD1. The length of the CDR3 is 14 residues. The ends lost 4 bases at V and 4 bases at J; junction bases unmatched: 6. Germline CDR1 is SEHNR and CDR2 is FQNEAQ (reference sequence). The CDR3 loop is CASSSTGLGYGYTF. CDR3 nucleotides: TGTGCCAGCAGCTCGACAGGGTTGGGCTATGGCTACACCTTC.

This clonotype showed up just a few times. The chain uses TRBV7-2 and TRBJ1-4; TRBD1 is a possible D gene (5 bases). The CDR3 spans 16 residues. Per germline, CDR1 SGHTA and CDR2 FQGNSA. Trimming pared 1 base from V and 5 bases from J, leaving 14 bases between. CDR3 nucleotide sequence: TGTGCCAGCAGCTTAGGACGGGGCATTCTGAATGAAAAACTGTTTTTT. Encoded protein: CASSLGRGILNEKLFF.

In its sample, this clonotype was seen a few times. The chain carries TRBV20-1 and TRBJ2-5, with TRBD1 as a possible D gene (5 bases). There are 13 residues in the CDR3. Germline V gene data show CDR1 as DFQATT and CDR2 as SNEGSKA (reference sequence). V lost 3 bases to trimming and J lost 3 bases, with 11 bases between them. CDR3: CSASETVKETQYF. For the CDR3, the DNA is TGCAGTGCTAGCGAGACAGTGAAAGAGACCCAGTACTTC.

The genes are TRBV20-1 and TRBJ2-3, with 7 nucleotides matching TRBD2. The CDR3 loop spans 16 amino acids. Germline-derived CDR1 and CDR2 are DFQATT and SNEGSKA (reference sequence). V shed 4 bases, J shed 2 bases, and the junction held 12 bases outside the gene matches. The CDR3 loop is CSATRLAGEYTDTQYF. In DNA form, the CDR3 reads TGCAGTGCTACCCGACTAGCTGGGGAGTACACAGATACGCAGTATTTT.

The J gene is TRBJ1-2, the V gene TRBV11-2; 7 bases map to TRBD1. The CDR3 length is 15 residues. The V and J ends lost 1 base and 6 bases, in that order; junction bases with no gene match: 8. The germline gives CDR1 SGHAT, CDR2 FQNNGV. The CDR3 loop reads CASSLVPGTENGYTF. Here the CDR3 DNA reads TGTGCCAGCAGCTTAGTCCCCGGGACAGAAAATGGCTACACCTTC.

The sample holds a few counts of this clonotype. This chain uses TRBV2 with TRBJ2-7; D is ambiguous. This CDR3 has 11 amino acids. Germline assignment: CDR1 SNHLY and CDR2 FYNNEI. The ends were cut back, 6 bases at V and 4 bases at J, with 7 bases in the middle. The CDR3 nucleotides are TGTGCCAGCAGACAGATGTACGAGCAGTACTTC. Translating it yields CASRQMYEQYF. Supplemented by reference TRBV2 and TRBJ2-7, the full variable domain reads EPEVTQTPSHQVTQMGQEVILRCVPISNHLYFYWYRQILGQKVEFLVSFYNNEISEKSEIFDDQFSVERPDGSNFTLKIRSTKLEDSAMYFCASRQMYEQYFGPGTRLTVT.

Concerning this clonotype: One base away lies a much larger clone, so this may be a sequencing read error. V is TRBV7-2 and J is TRBJ2-7; D ambiguous. The CDR3 loop spans 15 amino acids. Germline V lookup: CDR1 SGHTA, CDR2 FQGNSA. CDR3 amino acids: CDSSLAGKPLYEQYF. The DNA for the CDR3 is TGTGACAGCAGCTTAGCTGGGAAACCTCTCTACGAGCAGTACTTC.

As for this clonotype: The final CDR3 position lacks the conserved phenylalanine or tryptophan, pointing to a likely read error. CDR3 sequence (DNA): TGTGCCAGCAGTACAATTTCCTCCCAAACCAATGAGCAGTACTAC. It is translated as CASSTISSQTNEQYY. The chain employs TRBV28 and TRBJ2-5; D is uncertain. The CDR3 spans 15 residues. V was cut by 5 bases and J by 11 bases, with 24 bases left in between. Germline V gene data show CDR1 as MDHEN and CDR2 as SYDVKM.

The chain couples TRBV6-5 to TRBJ2-5; D is perhaps TRBD1 or TRBD2 (5 bases each). Near its end, the DNA agrees better with TRBJ2-7, so the J call may be wrong. Germline CDR1 and CDR2: MNHEY and SVGAGI. The CDR3 totals 15 residues. The CDR3 loop reads CASSPRPGRIYEQYF. The DNA for the CDR3 is TGTGCCAGCAGCCCGCGGCCGGGGCGAATCTACGAGCAGTACTTC.

The sample holds a few counts of this clonotype. This chain joins TRBV28 and TRBJ2-1; D is unresolved. CDR1 is MDHEN and CDR2 is SYDVKM in the germline V gene. V lost 8 bases, J lost 0 bases, and 8 bases lay in between. The CDR3 spans 13 residues. CDR3 DNA: TGTGCCAGCGGCCGCTCCTCCTACAATGAGCAGTTCTTC. This translates into CASGRSSYNEQFF.

The rearrangement uses TRBV3-1 and TRBJ1-2, with 8 bases lining up with TRBD1. From germline, CDR1 is LGHDT and CDR2 YNNKEL (reference sequence). CDR3 length: 16 amino acids. The V segment lost 2 bases and the J segment 6 bases; nucleotides outside the gene matches: 11. The CDR3 protein is CASSQLSGTGNNGYTF. As DNA, the CDR3 is TGTGCCAGCAGCCAATTATCCGGGACAGGAAACAATGGCTACACCTTC.

The chain employs TRBV24-1 and TRBJ2-1; no clear D. This CDR3 is built from 15 residues. Trimming shortened V by 1 base and J by 8 bases, and 14 bases separated the two germline ends. Germline loops: CDR1 KGHDR, CDR2 SFDVKD. The CDR3 DNA sequence: TGTGCCACCAGTGATTTTTCCCCTCAGTGGGATGAGCAGTTCTTC. Translating it yields CATSDFSPQWDEQFF.

The table lists this clonotype with a few counts. The chain is built from TRBV12-3 or TRBV12-4 and TRBJ1-2; D gene ambiguous. Trimming took 5 bases from V and 7 from J, leaving 17 bases between them. The length of the CDR3 is 14 residues. In nucleotides, the CDR3 is TGTGCCAGCAGTGTTAGGCAGGAAGGAGGTGGCTACACCTTC. Translation gives CASSVRQEGGGYTF.

This clonotype was counted only a few times. V gene TRBV5-1 combines with J gene TRBJ2-1; 7 nucleotides align to TRBD2. Trimming took 4 bases from V and 0 from J; bases not matched to a gene: 7. This CDR3 comprises 16 residues. Germline V lookup: CDR1 SGHRS, CDR2 YFSETQ. The CDR3, as DNA: TGCGCCAGCAGCCAGACTAGCCGTCTCTCCTACAATGAGCAGTTCTTC. This gives the protein CASSQTSRLSYNEQFF.

This clonotype was seen a single time. One junction end does not reproduce the germline sequence, and a read error may be involved. This chain connects TRBV7-7 to TRBJ1-1; 10 nucleotides agree with TRBD1. Germline V lookup: CDR1 SSHAT, CDR2 FNYEAQ (reference sequence). The CDR3 has 13 amino acids. The CDR3 coding sequence is TGTGCTAGCAGCTTGGGACAGGGGTATGAAGCTTTCTTT. This encodes CASSLGQGYEAFF.

This clonotype has a single count. This chain connects TRBV7-9 to TRBJ2-7; D uncertain. This CDR3 is built from 13 residues. The germline V gene has CDR1 SEHNR and CDR2 FQNEAQ (reference sequence). V was cut by 8 bases and J by 2 bases, with 13 bases left in between. CDR3 DNA: TGTGCCAGCTCACTTCCGGAAACCTACGAGCAGTACTTC. Its protein is CASSLPETYEQYF.

This rearrangement joins TRBV5-6 to TRBJ2-2; a possible D gene is TRBD2 (5 bases). Germline values: CDR1 SGHDT, CDR2 YYEEEE. The CDR3 length is 15 residues. Trimming removed 0 bases from V and 6 bases from J, with 12 bases in between. CDR3 amino acids: CASSLAEGRSGELFF. CDR3 in DNA: TGTGCCAGCAGCTTGGCCGAGGGTCGTTCCGGGGAGCTGTTTTTT.

This clonotype was seen a single time. This chain uses TRBV20-1 with TRBJ1-6, with D unclear. The germline V gene encodes CDR1 DFQATT and CDR2 SNEGSKA (reference sequence). V was pared by 0 bases and J by 8 bases, with 17 bases between. The length of the CDR3 is 16 residues. The CDR3 is CSARDETRRLDSPLHF. The DNA for the CDR3 is TGCAGTGCTAGAGATGAAACACGGAGGTTGGATTCACCCCTCCACTTT.